The 27 T cell receptor beta chains in this list originate from one sample, sequenced in a study of metastatic and nonmetastatic thyroid tumors. No treatment of any kind had been given to any patient before thyroid surgery. TCRdb re-analyzed the PCR reads through MiXCR. The data contain about 16,000 clones, roughly 23% of them singletons. The sample taken for sequencing was blood. Receptors originate from a male donor with papillary thyroid cancer or a benign thyroid nodule (not recorded which). Some clones in this sample may be carry-over from other donors' samples.

This clone appeared once. V and J are TRBV14 and TRBJ1-2; tentative D call: TRBD1 (5 bases). Germline V lookup: CDR1 SGHDN, CDR2 FVKESK. The V gene lost 1 base and the J gene lost 4 bases, with 13 bases spanning the gap. This CDR3 spans 15 amino acids. The chain's CDR3 is CASSQGTTSSYGYTF. Written as DNA, the CDR3 is TGTGCCAGCAGCCAAGGGACAACCTCCTCCTATGGCTACACCTTC.

V usage is TRBV20-1 and J usage is TRBJ1-6; D is perhaps TRBD1 (5 bases). Per germline, CDR1 DFQATT and CDR2 SNEGSKA (reference sequence). This CDR3 contains 15 residues. V was clipped by 4 bases and J by 6 bases, with 16 bases between them. DNA for the CDR3: TGCAGTGCTACTCAGGGTATGGGCTTTAATTCACCCCTCCACTTT. Its translation is CSATQGMGFNSPLHF.

The chain uses TRBV11-1 and TRBJ1-5; D unclear. CDR1 and CDR2 from the germline V gene are SGHAT and FQDESV (reference sequence). The CDR3 length is 15 residues. V was trimmed by 5 bases and J by 11 bases, leaving 22 bases between them. Here the CDR3 DNA reads TGTGCCAGCAGCCAAGAGTGGGAGGCTCTGGGGACCCAGCATTTT. Translating it yields CASSQEWEALGTQHF.

This rearrangement joins TRBV24-1 to TRBJ2-1; D gene ambiguous. V was cut by 2 bases and J by 8 bases, with 3 bases left in between. The CDR3 runs to 11 residues. Germline V gene lookup returns CDR1 KGHDR and CDR2 SFDVKD. In nucleotides, the CDR3 is TGTGCCACCAGTGATTCGCATGAGCAGTTCTTC. It codes for CATSDSHEQFF.

At least ten counts were recorded for this clone. V is TRBV12-3 or TRBV12-4 and J is TRBJ2-3; 7 nucleotides agree with TRBD2. J gave up 3 bases and V 6 bases, and 12 bases lay outside the gene matches. CDR3 size: 16 residues. For the CDR3, the DNA is TGTGCCAGCAGCCCCCAGCGGGGACGCCTGACAGATACGCAGTATTTT. It codes for CASSPQRGRLTDTQYF.

By sample share, this clone is medium-sized (0.01 to 0.1%). The CDR3 DNA reads as TGTGCCAGCAGTTTAGACTCTCCGGGGGAGCAGTACTTC. Protein: CASSLDSPGEQYF. The chain carries TRBV27 and TRBJ2-7, with D tentatively TRBD2 (5 bases). Germline CDR1 MNHEY, CDR2 SMNVEV (reference sequence). V was cut by 2 bases and J by 7 bases, with 12 bases left in between. This CDR3 is built from 13 residues.

V is TRBV15 and J is TRBJ2-5, with 7 bases that match TRBD1. This CDR3 comprises 14 residues. Trimming cost V 5 bases and J 2 bases; bases outside gene matches: 5. The germline V gene encodes CDR1 LNHNV and CDR2 YYDKDF (reference sequence). The CDR3 protein is CATSLYRGQETQYF. In nucleotides, the CDR3 is TGTGCCACCAGCCTGTACAGGGGACAAGAGACCCAGTACTTC.

This clone was found many times. The junction does not match germline at one end; this may be a read error. The chain uses TRBV7-6 and TRBJ1-1; a possible D gene is TRBD1 (5 bases). This CDR3 comprises 14 residues. Germline lookup yields CDR1 SGHVS and CDR2 FNYEAQ. CDR3 protein: CASSSAGGNIEAFF. For the CDR3, the DNA is TGTGCCAGCAGCAGCGCCGGGGGAAACATTGAAGCTTTCTTT.

This clone was recorded many times. The rearrangement links TRBV5-1 to TRBJ2-3; TRBD2 might be the D (6 bases). The CDR3 length is 15 residues. Germline V gene data show CDR1 as SGHRS and CDR2 as YFSETQ. V shed 0 bases and J shed 2 bases, with 10 bases lying between them. CDR3 coding DNA: TGCGCCAGCAGCTTGGTGGCGGGGACCACAGATACGCAGTATTTT. This codes for CASSLVAGTTDTQYF. The full variable domain, in which reference TRBV5-1 and TRBJ2-3 provide the parts outside the CDR3, is KAGVTQTPRYLIKTRGQQVTLSCSPISGHRSVSWYQQTPGQGLQFLFEYFSETQRNKGNFPGRFSGRQFSNSRSEMNVSTLELGDSALYLCASSLVAGTTDTQYFGPGTRLTVL.

The J gene is TRBJ1-1, the V gene TRBV7-2, with TRBD1 as a possible D gene (5 bases). The germline gives CDR1 SGHTA, CDR2 FQGNSA. The V end was cut by 1 base, the J end by 4 bases, with 16 bases between. CDR3 size: 16 residues. The CDR3 spells CASSLGRGRVVTEAFF. In DNA form, the CDR3 reads TGTGCCAGCAGCTTAGGGCGGGGCAGGGTGGTCACTGAAGCTTTCTTT.

The CDR3 spells CASSRDRGIVDYGYTF. CDR3 nucleotides: TGCGCCAGCAGCCGGGACAGGGGAATCGTTGACTATGGCTACACCTTC. This chain uses TRBV5-1 with TRBJ1-2; 10 bases map to TRBD1. The CDR3 has 16 amino acids. Germline lookup yields CDR1 SGHRS and CDR2 YFSETQ. J lost 3 bases, V lost 4 bases, and 9 bases had no gene match.

The chain links TRBV6-2 or TRBV6-3 to TRBJ2-1, with D tentatively TRBD1 (7 bases). The germline V and J ends were trimmed by 10 bases and 3 bases, with 13 bases remaining between them. Germline V gene data show CDR1 as MNHEY and CDR2 as SVGEGT. There are 13 residues in the CDR3. The CDR3 loop reads CATRQGGYNEQFF. The CDR3 DNA sequence: TGTGCCACCCGACAGGGAGGCTACAATGAGCAGTTCTTC.

This clone was seen many times. Other DNA sequences of this sample code for an identical CDR3. J is TRBJ2-7 and V is TRBV28; either TRBD1 or TRBD2 may fit D (5 bases each). Germline loops: CDR1 MDHEN, CDR2 SYDVKM. CDR3 length: 13 residues. V lost 3 bases to trimming and J lost 7 bases, with 13 bases between them. The CDR3 sequence: CASSFRGAGEQYF. The CDR3 DNA follows: TGTGCCAGCAGTTTTCGAGGGGCTGGGGAGCAGTACTTC.

In this sample, this clone is medium-sized (0.01 to 0.1%). The V call is TRBV11-2, the J call TRBJ2-1, with 9 positions matching TRBD2. Germline loops: CDR1 SGHAT, CDR2 FQNNGV. V was clipped by 0 bases and J by 5 bases; unmatched bases: 2. CDR3 size: 15 residues. The CDR3 DNA reads TGTGCCAGCAGCTTAGAGTTAGCGGGAGACAATGAGCAGTTCTTC. Amino acids: CASSLELAGDNEQFF.

This CDR3 is CASSFPGQGGNQPQHF. For the CDR3, the DNA is TGTGCCAGCAGCTTTCCGGGACAAGGGGGGAATCAGCCCCAGCATTTT. The chain links TRBV11-2 to TRBJ1-5; possible D gene TRBD1, 6 bases. The length of the CDR3 is 16 residues. CDR1 SGHAT and CDR2 FQNNGV come from the germline V gene. V gave up 3 bases and J gave up 4 bases, with 16 bases separating them. Together with reference TRBV11-2 and TRBJ1-5, the CDR3 gives the full variable domain: EAGVAQSPRYKIIEKRQSVAFWCNPISGHATLYWYQQILGQGPKLLIQFQNNGVVDDSQLPKDRFSAERLKGVDSTLKIQPAKLEDSAVYLCASSFPGQGGNQPQHFGDGTRLSIL.

This clone has at least ten counts. The chain couples TRBV20-1 to TRBJ1-5, with no clear D. The CDR3 has 13 amino acids. V dropped 1 base and J dropped 4 bases, with 8 bases sitting between them. Germline-derived CDR1 and CDR2 are DFQATT and SNEGSKA (reference sequence). The CDR3: CSARGDGNQPQHF. In nucleotides, the CDR3 is TGCAGTGCTAGAGGAGACGGTAATCAGCCCCAGCATTTT.

This clone was recorded many times. V gene TRBV27 combines with J gene TRBJ1-5, with D possibly TRBD1 on 5 matching bases. The CDR3 runs 16 residues. Germline V lookup: CDR1 MNHEY, CDR2 SMNVEV (reference sequence). Trimming stripped 5 bases from V and 3 bases from J, with 17 bases between. CDR3: CASSPRVDSINQPQHF. In DNA, the CDR3 is TGTGCCAGCAGTCCCCGTGTCGACAGCATCAATCAGCCCCAGCATTTT.

This clone was counted many times. The chain couples TRBV19 to TRBJ1-1; 9 nucleotides align to TRBD1. The CDR3 is 16 residues long. The germline CDR1 and CDR2 sequences are LNHDA and SQIVND (reference sequence). V lost 7 bases to trimming and J lost 2 bases; unmatched junction nucleotides: 11. CDR3 protein: CASKKGTGKGNTEAFF. CDR3 nucleotide sequence: TGTGCCAGTAAGAAGGGGACAGGGAAAGGAAACACTGAAGCTTTCTTT. The full variable domain, completed using reference TRBV19 and TRBJ1-1, is DGGITQSPKYLFRKEGQNVTLSCEQNLNHDAMYWYRQDPGQGLRLIYYSQIVNDFQKGDIAEGYSVSREKKESFPLTVTSAQKNPTAFYLCASKKGTGKGNTEAFFGQGTRLTVV.

This clone was counted ten times or more. The CDR3 reads CASNHGTLTYNEQFF. In nucleotides, the CDR3 is TGTGCCAGCAACCACGGGACTCTCACCTACAATGAGCAGTTCTTC. The rearrangement joins TRBV11-2 to TRBJ2-1, with D tentatively TRBD2 (6 bases). The germline V gene has CDR1 SGHAT and CDR2 FQNNGV. The CDR3 runs to 15 residues. The V gene lost 7 bases and the J gene lost 2 bases, with 15 bases spanning the gap.

About this clone itself: One junction end disagrees with the germline gene, perhaps due to a read error. The rearrangement links TRBV7-2 to TRBJ2-7; TRBD2 matches 12 bases. Per the germline V gene, CDR1 is SGHTA and CDR2 is FQGNSA. This CDR3 region has 15 residues. The CDR3 nucleotides are TGCGCCAGCAGCCAAGGACTAGCGGGATCCTACGAGCAGTACTTC. Translated, it gives CASSQGLAGSYEQYF. The whole variable domain, remainder taken from reference TRBV7-2 and TRBJ2-7, is GAGVSQSPSNKVTEKGKDVELRCDPISGHTALYWYRQSLGQGLEFLIYFQGNSAPDKSGLPSDRFSAERTGGSVSTLTIQRTQQEDSAVYLCASSQGLAGSYEQYFGPGTRLTVT.

The rearrangement uses TRBV11-2 and TRBJ1-5; 7 bases fit TRBD1. Germline assignment: CDR1 SGHAT and CDR2 FQNNGV. This CDR3 has 16 amino acids. Losses at the gene ends were 5 bases for V and 2 bases for J; bases not matched to a gene: 9. CDR3 protein: CASSPYPTGGNQPQHF. The CDR3 DNA is TGTGCCAGCAGCCCCTATCCCACAGGGGGCAATCAGCCCCAGCATTTT. Combining the CDR3 with reference TRBV11-2 and TRBJ1-5 gives the whole variable domain EAGVAQSPRYKIIEKRQSVAFWCNPISGHATLYWYQQILGQGPKLLIQFQNNGVVDDSQLPKDRFSAERLKGVDSTLKIQPAKLEDSAVYLCASSPYPTGGNQPQHFGDGTRLSIL.

CDR3 bases: TGTGCCAGCAGCTGCGCGGATATCTCCACAGATACGCAGTATTTT. This translates into CASSCADISTDTQYF. V and J are TRBV7-8 and TRBJ2-3, with unresolved D. The germline CDR1 and CDR2 sequences are SGHVS and FQNEAQ. The CDR3 contains 15 residues. The ends were cut back, 4 bases at V and 2 bases at J, with 13 bases in the middle. The full variable domain, rest sourced from reference TRBV7-8 and TRBJ2-3, is GAGVSQSPRYKVAKRGQDVALRCDPISGHVSLFWYQQALGQGPEFLTYFQNEAQLDKSGLPSDRFFAERPEGSVSTLKIQRTQQEDSAVYLCASSCADISTDTQYFGPGTRLTVL.

By share of the sample, this clone is medium-sized. The chain couples TRBV6-1 to TRBJ1-1; D unclear. The CDR3 extends over 14 amino acids. V lost 6 bases, J lost 3 bases, and 14 bases lay in between. The germline gives CDR1 MNHNS, CDR2 SASEGT. The CDR3 sequence: CASRTPGRYTEAFF. The CDR3 DNA sequence: TGTGCCAGCAGGACCCCGGGGAGGTACACTGAAGCTTTCTTT.

The chain recombines TRBV4-2 with TRBJ1-2; tentative D call: TRBD1 (5 bases). CDR3 length equals 13 residues. Trimming shortened V by 4 bases and J by 4 bases, and 10 bases separated the two germline ends. CDR1 LGHNA and CDR2 YNFKEQ come from the germline V gene. The CDR3 here is CASSLLDIYGYTF. The DNA of the CDR3 is TGTGCCAGCAGCCTCTTGGACATCTATGGCTACACCTTC.

At least ten counts were recorded for this clone. The chain is built from TRBV19 and TRBJ1-1, with D possibly matching TRBD1 (6 bases). The CDR3 is 14 residues long. Trimming took 6 bases from V and 6 from J, leaving 17 bases between them. CDR1 is LNHDA, CDR2 SQIVND, per germline (reference sequence). The CDR3 loop reads CASSLKGDTSEAFF. For the CDR3, the DNA is TGTGCCAGTAGCCTAAAGGGGGACACTTCTGAAGCTTTCTTT.

In DNA form, the CDR3 reads TGCGCCAGCAGTGCAGGGGGCGAGCAGTACGTC. Translating gives CASSAGGEQYV. The chain links TRBV10-2 to TRBJ2-7; TRBD1 agrees at 7 bases. Germline loops: CDR1 WSHSY, CDR2 SAAADI. The CDR3 contains 11 residues. With 4 bases clipped from V and 6 bases from J, the junction kept 0 bases outside the gene matches.

Ten or more counts support this clone. J is TRBJ2-7 and V is TRBV5-4, with 10 bases that match TRBD1. Germline values: CDR1 SGHNT, CDR2 YYREEE (reference sequence). There are 14 residues in the CDR3. The J segment lost 2 bases and the V segment lost 4 bases, leaving 3 bases of the junction unmatched. CDR3 DNA sequence: TGTGCCAGCAGCCGCGGACAGGGGGCCTACGAGCAGTACTTC. Protein product: CASSRGQGAYEQYF.